The 24 T cell receptor beta chains below all came from one sample that was sequenced in a study of molecular identifiers for immune sequencing clone quantification. MiXCR was run by TCRdb on the PCR reads, yielding one entry per CDR3 protein. The sample contains fewer than 350,000 distinct CDR3 sequences, about a fifth of which appear only once. Sequenced input: naive CD8+ T cells from blood, with Jurkat cell RNA spiked in. This sample's subset: FACS-sorted CD8+CD4-CCR7+CD45RA+ naive T cells. All receptors come from a human donor in good health. Some libraries in this study had Jurkat cell RNA spiked in.

This clonotype was found many times. The chain joins TRBV6-5 to TRBJ1-5, with no clear D. CDR3 length: 12 amino acids. Looked up from germline, CDR1 is MNHEY and CDR2 is SVGAGI. The germline V and J ends were trimmed by 8 bases and 7 bases, with 12 bases remaining between them. The chain's CDR3 is CASGAGVQPQHF. The CDR3, as DNA: TGTGCCAGCGGAGCCGGGGTACAGCCCCAGCATTTT.

The count of this clonotype is one. Just one base apart from a much larger clone, this may be a read error. The chain combines TRBV4-1 with TRBJ1-1; no definite D call. In germline, CDR1 is MGHRA, CDR2 YSYEKL. The ends were cut back, 4 bases at V and 1 base at J, with 7 bases in the middle. The length of the CDR3 is 13 residues. The CDR3 nucleotides are TGCGCCAGCAGCCGAGCTTGGAACACTGAAGCTTTCTTT. Residues: CASSRAWNTEAFF.

This clonotype showed up just a few times. The chain joins TRBV12-3 or TRBV12-4 to TRBJ1-6; D gene ambiguous. The CDR3 spans 12 residues. V shed 8 bases and J shed 13 bases, with 15 bases lying between them. The CDR3, as DNA: TGTGCCAGCCTTCAAGATGATGGGCCCCTCCACTTT. Protein: CASLQDDGPLHF.

This clonotype was seen ten or more times. This sequence joins TRBV7-9 and TRBJ2-5; D is unresolved. The CDR3 loop spans 13 amino acids. CDR1 is SEHNR, CDR2 FQNEAQ, per germline (reference sequence). Deletions cut 1 base from V and 0 bases from J, with 3 bases between. CDR3 sequence (DNA): TGTGCCAGCAGCTTAGAAGACCAAGAGACCCAGTACTTC. As protein: CASSLEDQETQYF.

Concerning this clonotype: A read error is likely, as this CDR3 ends without the conserved phenylalanine or tryptophan. The V and J genes are TRBV27 and TRBJ2-4; D possibly uses TRBD1 or TRBD2 (5 bases each). The germline gives CDR1 MNHEY, CDR2 SMNVEV (reference sequence). The ends were cut back, 2 bases at V and 7 bases at J, with 12 bases in the middle. The CDR3 is 14 amino acids. The CDR3 DNA sequence: TGTGCCAGCAGTTTAGGGGAGAGGGGCAACATTCAGTACCTC. Encoded protein: CASSLGERGNIQYL.

This chain uses TRBV20-1 with TRBJ2-6; D uncertain. V was pared by 3 bases and J by 0 bases, with 9 bases between. Germline loops: CDR1 DFQATT, CDR2 SNEGSKA (reference sequence). The CDR3 runs to 15 residues. The CDR3 DNA reads TGCAGTGCTAGGGAACGGGCCTCTGGGGCCAACGTCCTGACTTTC. Translation gives CSARERASGANVLTF.

The chain couples TRBV7-6 to TRBJ2-3; 8 nucleotides match TRBD1. The CDR3 has 14 amino acids. CDR1 is SGHVS and CDR2 is FNYEAQ in the germline V gene. Trimming took 4 bases from V and 5 from J; bases not matched to a gene: 5. Here the CDR3 DNA reads TGTGCCAGCAGCTACGGGACAGGAGGAGATACGCAGTATTTT. It codes for CASSYGTGGDTQYF.

A word on this clonotype: Just one base apart from a much larger clone, this may be a read error. CDR3 in DNA: TGTGCCAGCAGCCAAGACAGCACCTACGAGCAGCACTTC. Translated, it gives CASSQDSTYEQHF. The J gene is TRBJ2-7, the V gene TRBV14; D ambiguous. The CDR3 has 13 amino acids. Germline V CDR1 and CDR2: SGHDN, FVKESK.

A note on this clonotype: A much larger clonotype is one base distant, so this may be a read error. The chain has TRBV7-8 and TRBJ2-7, with D possibly TRBD2 on 5 matching bases. CDR1 is SGHVS and CDR2 is FQNEAQ in the germline V gene. The CDR3 has 13 residues. Here the CDR3 reads CASGLADYYEQYF. The CDR3 nucleotides read TGTGCCAGCGGCTTAGCCGACTACTACGAGCAGTACTTC.

This clonotype was recorded many times. This chain uses TRBV6-2 or TRBV6-3 with TRBJ2-7; D not resolved. The germline gives CDR1 MNHEY, CDR2 SVGEGT. The ends were cut back, 10 bases at V and 3 bases at J, with 10 bases in the middle. This CDR3 contains 11 residues. The CDR3 loop reads CAIASSYEQYF. CDR3 DNA sequence: TGTGCCATCGCCTCGAGCTACGAGCAGTACTTC.

This clonotype was detected a few times. A read error is possible here, since a much larger clone lies one base away. V gene TRBV6-2 or TRBV6-3 combines with J gene TRBJ2-1; 10 nucleotides line up with TRBD2. This CDR3 region has 13 residues. Germline lookup yields CDR1 MNHEY and CDR2 SVGEGT. The CDR3 sequence: CASSSSGRNGQFF. DNA of the CDR3: TGTGCCAGCAGTTCTAGCGGGAGAAATGGGCAGTTCTTC.

This clonotype came up many times. CDR3 in amino acids: CASSQDLALADTQYF. The CDR3 DNA follows: TGTGCCAGCAGCCAAGATCTAGCATTGGCAGATACGCAGTATTTT. This chain uses TRBV14 with TRBJ2-3; a weak D match, TRBD2 (5 bases). V was shortened by 0 bases and J by 4 bases, with 11 bases between the two germline ends. Germline V gives CDR1 SGHDN, CDR2 FVKESK. This CDR3 comprises 15 residues.

In this sample, this clonotype turned up many times. The V call is TRBV7-9, the J call TRBJ1-2, with D maybe TRBD1 (5 bases). Trimming took 3 bases from V and 4 from J, leaving 12 bases between them. The CDR3 covers 14 residues. The germline gives CDR1 SEHNR, CDR2 FQNEAQ (reference sequence). The CDR3 DNA reads as TGTGCCAGCAGCTTTGAGGGGAAACTCTATGGCTACACCTTC. Protein: CASSFEGKLYGYTF.

This clonotype was seen ten or more times. This chain joins TRBV28 and TRBJ1-2, with a tentative D call TRBD1 (6 bases). Trimming took off 2 bases at V and 10 bases at J, with 20 bases between the two ends. Germline V gives CDR1 MDHEN, CDR2 SYDVKM. CDR3 length equals 15 residues. The CDR3 loop is CASSLGGAMMDDYTF. CDR3 in DNA: TGTGCCAGCAGTTTAGGGGGGGCCATGATGGATGACTACACCTTC.

This clonotype was observed at least ten times. The chain uses TRBV4-1 and TRBJ2-1; 7 bases line up with TRBD2. J lost 4 bases, V lost 7 bases, and 4 bases had no gene match. Germline CDR1 and CDR2: MGHRA and YSYEKL. The CDR3 length is 13 residues. CDR3 protein: CASTGEGYNEQFF. The CDR3, as DNA: TGCGCCAGCACTGGGGAGGGATACAATGAGCAGTTCTTC.

Points on this clonotype: An end of the junction differs from the germline gene, which may be a read error. The rearrangement uses TRBV7-9 and TRBJ2-7, with D possibly being TRBD1 or TRBD2 (5 bases each). This CDR3 has 15 amino acids. Germline V gives CDR1 SEHNR, CDR2 FQNEAQ (reference sequence). CDR3 region: CASSPVNGALYERYF. The CDR3 DNA reads as TGTGCCAGCAGCCCTGTAAACGGGGCACTATACGAGCGGTACTTC.

J is TRBJ2-7 and V is TRBV20-1; 9 bases are shared with TRBD2. The V gene end was trimmed by 0 bases and the J gene end by 4 bases; junction bases not matched to a gene: 13. CDR3 length: 17 amino acids. Germline V gene sequence: CDR1 DFQATT, CDR2 SNEGSKA (reference sequence). The CDR3 protein is CSARDTRSGLAGYEQYF. The CDR3 DNA sequence: TGCAGTGCTAGAGACACGCGGTCCGGGCTAGCGGGGTACGAGCAGTACTTC.

The table lists this clonotype with many counts. The chain uses TRBV6-5 and TRBJ2-2, with 8 nucleotides matching TRBD2. V trimming: 7 bases; J trimming: 6 bases; junction bases outside the gene matches: 4. The germline V gene has CDR1 MNHEY and CDR2 SVGAGI. This CDR3 region has 13 residues. CDR3 sequence (DNA): TGTGCCAGCACCGGGGGGGGGCCCGGGGAGCTGTTTTTT. Encoded protein: CASTGGGPGELFF.

This clonotype has a count of ten or more. The rearrangement joins TRBV27 to TRBJ2-7, with a possible D match to TRBD2 (6 bases). The CDR3 contains 14 residues. Germline CDR1 is MNHEY and CDR2 is SMNVEV (reference sequence). Trimming shortened V by 5 bases and J by 2 bases, and 13 bases separated the two germline ends. The CDR3 loop reads CASSAGTEAYEQYF. CDR3 DNA sequence: TGTGCCAGCAGTGCAGGGACTGAAGCCTACGAGCAGTACTTC.

This clonotype appeared a few times. A much bigger clone sits one base away, suggesting this may be a read error. This chain joins TRBV24-1 and TRBJ1-5; tentatively, D is TRBD1 (5 bases). Germline-derived CDR1 and CDR2 are KGHDR and SFDVKD. Trimming left V 4 bases short and J 2 bases short, with 14 bases between. The CDR3 totals 16 residues. The CDR3 sequence is CATSDPSTDGNQPQHF. The CDR3 nucleotides are TGTGCCACCAGTGACCCGTCGACAGACGGCAATCAGCCCCAGCATTTT.

The genes are TRBV6-5 and TRBJ1-1; a weak D match, TRBD1 (6 bases). The V and J ends lost 4 bases and 10 bases respectively, with 16 bases between them. From germline, CDR1 is MNHEY and CDR2 SVGAGI. The length of the CDR3 is 13 residues. CDR3 coding DNA: TGTGCCAGCAGTTCGACAGGCCTGTCCGTAGCTTTCTTT. Amino acid sequence: CASSSTGLSVAFF.

This chain uses TRBV19 with TRBJ2-3; D unclear. V lost 10 bases and J lost 0, with 11 bases in between. CDR1 is LNHDA, CDR2 SQIVND, per germline (reference sequence). The CDR3 length is 13 residues. The CDR3: CATTGPSTDTQYF. The CDR3 region has the DNA TGTGCCACTACTGGGCCTAGCACAGATACGCAGTATTTT.

In this sample, this clonotype turned up many times. This chain uses TRBV4-2 with TRBJ2-6, with TRBD1 as a possible D gene (5 bases). CDR3 size: 18 residues. Germline-derived CDR1 and CDR2 are LGHNA and YNFKEQ. Trimming removed 2 bases at V and 0 bases at J, with 14 bases between. The CDR3 is CASSQTRQSNSGANVLTF. The CDR3 region has the DNA TGTGCCAGCAGCCAAACCAGACAGAGTAACTCTGGGGCCAACGTCCTGACTTTC.

This clonotype has at least ten counts. The chain couples TRBV5-6 to TRBJ2-2; unclear D gene. The CDR3 spans 14 residues. In germline, CDR1 is SGHDT, CDR2 YYEEEE. V was pared by 4 bases and J by 0 bases, with 7 bases between. Here the CDR3 DNA reads TGTGCCAGCAGCCCGGGCCCGAACACCGGGGAGCTGTTTTTT. Translation: CASSPGPNTGELFF.